This T cell receptor beta chain originates from a study of human T cells and chemical hapten exposure. Findings and caveats of the study: TCRs at a frequency above 1 in 1000 stayed unchanged with DPC sensitization. Donors in the study had alopecia, meaning their immune response may differ from healthy people's.

Documented time point: pre-sensitization, week 0. Described treatment: therapeutic diphenylcyclopropenone sensitization with weekly scalp DPC. CDR3 length: 18 amino acids. Germline V gives CDR1 SGHAT, CDR2 FQNNGV. J lost 6 bases, V lost 0 bases, and 16 bases had no gene match. TCRdb analysed the RACE reads with MiXCR anew, one entry per CDR3 protein. The table lists under 400,000 distinct CDR3 sequences, approximately 5% of them singletons, with 2.5% to 3% in the top ten. Concerning this clonotype: Its antigen is currently unknown.

V is TRBV11-2 and J is TRBJ2-5; 7 positions match TRBD1. The clonotype originates from a woman between 50 and 59 years old with alopecia areata. Some clones in this sample may be carry-over from other donors' samples. The material was whole blood, obtained in connection with sensitization to the hapten diphenylcyclopropenone (DPC). CDR3 sequence (DNA): TGTGCCAGCAGCTTAGATCGGGGTCGAGGGGGCATAAGGAAGACCCAGTACTTC. This translates into CASSLDRGRGGIRKTQYF.